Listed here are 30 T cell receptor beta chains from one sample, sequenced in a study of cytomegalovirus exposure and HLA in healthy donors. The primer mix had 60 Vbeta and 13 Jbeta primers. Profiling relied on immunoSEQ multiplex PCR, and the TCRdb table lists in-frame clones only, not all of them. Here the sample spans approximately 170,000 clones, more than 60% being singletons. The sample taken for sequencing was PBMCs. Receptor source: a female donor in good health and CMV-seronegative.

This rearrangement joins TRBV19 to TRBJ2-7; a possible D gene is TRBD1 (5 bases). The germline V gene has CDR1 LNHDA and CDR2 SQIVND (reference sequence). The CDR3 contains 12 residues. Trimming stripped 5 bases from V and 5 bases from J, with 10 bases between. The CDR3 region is CASSPGYNEQYF. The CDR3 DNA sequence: TGTGCCAGTAGTCCAGGGTATAACGAGCAGTACTTC.

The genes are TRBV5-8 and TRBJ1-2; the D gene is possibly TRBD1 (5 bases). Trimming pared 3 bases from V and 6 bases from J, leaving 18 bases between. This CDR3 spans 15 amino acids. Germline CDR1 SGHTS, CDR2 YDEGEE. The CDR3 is CASSSIGRDEDGYTF. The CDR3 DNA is TGTGCCAGCAGCTCAATCGGCAGGGATGAGGATGGCTACACCTTC.

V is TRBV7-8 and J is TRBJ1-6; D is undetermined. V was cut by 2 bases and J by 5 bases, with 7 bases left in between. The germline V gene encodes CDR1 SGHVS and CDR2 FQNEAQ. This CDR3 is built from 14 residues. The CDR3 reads CASSLTENNSPLHF. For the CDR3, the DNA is TGTGCCAGCAGCTTAACAGAGAATAATTCACCCCTCCACTTT. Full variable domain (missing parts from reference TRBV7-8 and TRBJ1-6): GAGVSQSPRYKVAKRGQDVALRCDPISGHVSLFWYQQALGQGPEFLTYFQNEAQLDKSGLPSDRFFAERPEGSVSTLKIQRTQQEDSAVYLCASSLTENNSPLHFGNGTRLTVT.

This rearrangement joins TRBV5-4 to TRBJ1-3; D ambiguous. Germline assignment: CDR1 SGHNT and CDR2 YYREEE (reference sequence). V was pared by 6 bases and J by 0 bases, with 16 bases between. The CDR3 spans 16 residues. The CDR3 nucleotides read TGTGCCAGCACCCCCGGCGGCGTCAGCTCTGGAAACACCATATATTTT. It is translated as CASTPGGVSSGNTIYF. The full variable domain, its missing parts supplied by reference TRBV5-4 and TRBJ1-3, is ETGVTQSPTHLIKTRGQQVTLRCSSQSGHNTVSWYQQALGQGPQFIFQYYREEENGRGNFPPRFSGLQFPNYSSELNVNALELDDSALYLCASTPGGVSSGNTIYFGEGSWLTVV.

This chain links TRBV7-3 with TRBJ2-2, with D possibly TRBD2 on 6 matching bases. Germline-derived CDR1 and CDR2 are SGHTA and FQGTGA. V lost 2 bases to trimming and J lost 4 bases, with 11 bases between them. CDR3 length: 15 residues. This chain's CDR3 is CASSLGRRSTGELFF. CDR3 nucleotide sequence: TGTGCCAGCAGCTTAGGGAGGAGAAGCACCGGGGAGCTGTTTTTT.

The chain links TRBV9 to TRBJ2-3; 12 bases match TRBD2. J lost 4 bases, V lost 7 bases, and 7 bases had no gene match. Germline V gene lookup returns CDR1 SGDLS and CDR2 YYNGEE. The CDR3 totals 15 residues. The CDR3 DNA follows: TGTGCCAGCTGCTCTAGCGGGAGGGCCGCAGATACGCAGTATTTT. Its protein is CASCSSGRAADTQYF.

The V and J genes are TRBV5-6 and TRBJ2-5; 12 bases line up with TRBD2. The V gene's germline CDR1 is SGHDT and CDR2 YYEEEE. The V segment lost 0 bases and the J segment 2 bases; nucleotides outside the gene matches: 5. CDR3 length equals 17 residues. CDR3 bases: TGTGCCAGCAGCTTGGTGGAGACTAGCGGGGGTCAAGAGACCCAGTACTTC. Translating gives CASSLVETSGGQETQYF.

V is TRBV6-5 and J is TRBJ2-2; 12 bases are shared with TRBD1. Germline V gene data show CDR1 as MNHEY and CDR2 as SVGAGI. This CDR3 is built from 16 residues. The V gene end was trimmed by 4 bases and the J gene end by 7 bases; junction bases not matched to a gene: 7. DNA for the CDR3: TGTGCCAGCAGTTCCCCGGGACAGGGGGCTGTCGGGGAGCTGTTTTTT. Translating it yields CASSSPGQGAVGELFF.

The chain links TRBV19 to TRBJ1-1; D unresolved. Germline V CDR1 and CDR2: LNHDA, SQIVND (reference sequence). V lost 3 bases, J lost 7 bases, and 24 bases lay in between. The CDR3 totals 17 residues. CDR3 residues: CASSIGVATSRIGEAFF. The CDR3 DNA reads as TGTGCCAGTAGTATTGGGGTAGCGACAAGTCGGATCGGTGAAGCTTTCTTT.

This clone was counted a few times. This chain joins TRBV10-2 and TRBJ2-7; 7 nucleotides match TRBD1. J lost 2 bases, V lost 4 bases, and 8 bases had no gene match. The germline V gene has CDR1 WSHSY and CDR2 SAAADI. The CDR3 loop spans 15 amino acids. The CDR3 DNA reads TGCGCCAGCAGTGGACAGGGATCTTTCCCCTACGAGCAGTACTTC. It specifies CASSGQGSFPYEQYF.

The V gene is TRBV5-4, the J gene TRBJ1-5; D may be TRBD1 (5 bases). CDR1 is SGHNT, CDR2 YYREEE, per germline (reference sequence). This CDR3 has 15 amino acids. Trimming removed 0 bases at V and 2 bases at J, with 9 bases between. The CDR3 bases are TGTGCCAGCAGCTTGGGGGGGGACGGCAATCAGCCCCAGCATTTT. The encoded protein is CASSLGGDGNQPQHF.

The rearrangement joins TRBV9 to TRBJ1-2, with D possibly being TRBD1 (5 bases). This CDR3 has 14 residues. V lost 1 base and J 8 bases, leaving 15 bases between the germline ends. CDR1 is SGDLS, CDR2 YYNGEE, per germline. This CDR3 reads CASSVQGGAGGYTF. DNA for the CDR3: TGTGCCAGCAGCGTACAGGGTGGAGCGGGGGGCTACACCTTC.

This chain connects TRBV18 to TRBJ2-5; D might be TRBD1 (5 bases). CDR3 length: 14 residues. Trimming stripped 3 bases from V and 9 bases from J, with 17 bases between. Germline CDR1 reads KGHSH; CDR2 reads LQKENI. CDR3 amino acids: CASSPPRLGEAQYF. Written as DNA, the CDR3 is TGTGCCAGCTCACCCCCCAGGCTAGGGGAAGCCCAGTACTTC.

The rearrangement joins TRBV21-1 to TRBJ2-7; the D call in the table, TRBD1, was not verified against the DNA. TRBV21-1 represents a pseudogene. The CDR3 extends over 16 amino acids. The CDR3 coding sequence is TGTGCCAGCAGCAAAGAAGGGACAGGCCGGACCTACGAGCAGTACTTC. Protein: CASSKEGTGRTYEQYF.

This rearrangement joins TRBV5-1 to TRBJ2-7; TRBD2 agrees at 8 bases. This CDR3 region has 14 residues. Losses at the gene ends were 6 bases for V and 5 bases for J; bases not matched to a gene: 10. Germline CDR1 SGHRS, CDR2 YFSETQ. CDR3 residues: CASTPREGSHEQYF. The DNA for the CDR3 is TGCGCCAGCACCCCCCGGGAGGGTAGCCACGAGCAGTACTTC.

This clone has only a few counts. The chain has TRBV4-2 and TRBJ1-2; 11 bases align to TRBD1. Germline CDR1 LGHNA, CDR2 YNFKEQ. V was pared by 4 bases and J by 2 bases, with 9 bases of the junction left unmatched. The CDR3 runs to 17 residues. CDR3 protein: CASSRPGQGALNYGYTF. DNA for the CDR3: TGTGCCAGCAGCCGGCCAGGACAGGGGGCCTTAAACTATGGCTACACCTTC.

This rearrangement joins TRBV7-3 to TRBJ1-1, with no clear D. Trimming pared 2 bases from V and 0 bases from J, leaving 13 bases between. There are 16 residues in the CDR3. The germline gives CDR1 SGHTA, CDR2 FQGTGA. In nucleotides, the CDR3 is TGTGCCAGCAGCTTATATCCGGGAGACATGAACACTGAAGCTTTCTTT. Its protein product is CASSLYPGDMNTEAFF.

The CDR3 loop reads CASSLKATETQYF. In DNA form, the CDR3 reads TGCGCCAGCAGCTTGAAAGCGACCGAGACCCAGTACTTC. The J gene is TRBJ2-5, the V gene TRBV5-1, with unresolved D. Germline CDR1 reads SGHRS; CDR2 reads YFSETQ. The V and J ends lost 1 base and 5 bases respectively, with 9 bases between them. This CDR3 has 13 amino acids.

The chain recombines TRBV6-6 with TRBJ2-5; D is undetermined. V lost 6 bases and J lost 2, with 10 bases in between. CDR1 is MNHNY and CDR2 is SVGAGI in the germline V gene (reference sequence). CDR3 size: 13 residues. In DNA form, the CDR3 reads TGTGCCAGCAGCCTCAGTTTACAAGAGACCCAGTACTTC. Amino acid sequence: CASSLSLQETQYF.

The CDR3 region is CAWSRFGGMNTEAFF. The CDR3 coding sequence is TGTGCCTGGAGTAGGTTCGGAGGGATGAACACTGAAGCTTTCTTT. The gene calls are TRBV30 and TRBJ1-1; unclear D gene. Germline loops: CDR1 GTSNPN, CDR2 SVGIG (reference sequence). The V end lost 2 bases, the J end lost 0 bases, and 13 bases lay between the germline ends. The CDR3 totals 15 residues.

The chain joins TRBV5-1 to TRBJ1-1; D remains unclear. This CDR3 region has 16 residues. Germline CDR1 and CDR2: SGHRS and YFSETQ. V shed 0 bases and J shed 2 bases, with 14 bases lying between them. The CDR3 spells CASSLASVRSNTEAFF. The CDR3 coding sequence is TGCGCCAGCAGCTTGGCCTCTGTTAGATCTAACACTGAAGCTTTCTTT.

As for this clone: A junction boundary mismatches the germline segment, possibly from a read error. The CDR3 DNA follows: TGTTCCAGCAGCTTCAGCGGGGGGGCAGGAGAGACCCAGTACTTC. Its translation: CSSSFSGGAGETQYF. This chain links TRBV7-9 with TRBJ2-5; 10 bases agree with TRBD2. The CDR3 length is 15 residues. The germline V gene has CDR1 SEHNR and CDR2 FQNEAQ (reference sequence).

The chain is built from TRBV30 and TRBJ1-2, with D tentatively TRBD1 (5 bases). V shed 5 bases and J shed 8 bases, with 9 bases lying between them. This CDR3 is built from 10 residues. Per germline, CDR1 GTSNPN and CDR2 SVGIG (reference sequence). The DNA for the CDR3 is TGTGCCTGGCATCAGGGAGGCTACACCTTC. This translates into CAWHQGGYTF.

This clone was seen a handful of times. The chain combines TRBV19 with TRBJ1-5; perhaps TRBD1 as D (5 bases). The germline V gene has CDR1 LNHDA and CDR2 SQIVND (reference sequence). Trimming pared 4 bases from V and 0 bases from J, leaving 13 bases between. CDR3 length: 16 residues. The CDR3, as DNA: TGTGCCAGTAGTACTAGGACAACATATAGCAATCAGCCCCAGCATTTT. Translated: CASSTRTTYSNQPQHF.

The CDR3 DNA reads TGTGCCAGCAGCTTAGCGCCCGGGACAGGGGTGCACGGGGAGCTGTTTTTT. As protein: CASSLAPGTGVHGELFF. V and J are TRBV7-9 and TRBJ2-2; 10 nucleotides line up with TRBD1. Germline V gene data show CDR1 as SEHNR and CDR2 as FQNEAQ (reference sequence). V trimming: 0 bases; J trimming: 7 bases; junction bases outside the gene matches: 8. The CDR3 sequence is 17 residues long.

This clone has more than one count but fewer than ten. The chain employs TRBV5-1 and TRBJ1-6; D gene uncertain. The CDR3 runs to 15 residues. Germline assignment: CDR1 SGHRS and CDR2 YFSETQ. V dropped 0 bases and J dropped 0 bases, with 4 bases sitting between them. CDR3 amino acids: CASSLESSYNSPLHF. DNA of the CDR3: TGCGCCAGCAGCTTGGAGAGCTCCTATAATTCACCCCTCCACTTT. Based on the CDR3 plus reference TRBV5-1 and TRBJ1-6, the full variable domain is KAGVTQTPRYLIKTRGQQVTLSCSPISGHRSVSWYQQTPGQGLQFLFEYFSETQRNKGNFPGRFSGRQFSNSRSEMNVSTLELGDSALYLCASSLESSYNSPLHFGNGTRLTVT.

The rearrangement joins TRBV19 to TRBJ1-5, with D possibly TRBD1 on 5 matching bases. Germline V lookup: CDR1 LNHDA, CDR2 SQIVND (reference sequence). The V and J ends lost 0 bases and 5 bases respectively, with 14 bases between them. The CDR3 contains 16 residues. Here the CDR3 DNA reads TGTGCCAGTAGTATAGAGTTAGGAGGGGTGGATCAGCCCCAGCATTTT. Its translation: CASSIELGGVDQPQHF. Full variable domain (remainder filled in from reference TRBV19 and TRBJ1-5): DGGITQSPKYLFRKEGQNVTLSCEQNLNHDAMYWYRQDPGQGLRLIYYSQIVNDFQKGDIAEGYSVSREKKESFPLTVTSAQKNPTAFYLCASSIELGGVDQPQHFGDGTRLSIL.

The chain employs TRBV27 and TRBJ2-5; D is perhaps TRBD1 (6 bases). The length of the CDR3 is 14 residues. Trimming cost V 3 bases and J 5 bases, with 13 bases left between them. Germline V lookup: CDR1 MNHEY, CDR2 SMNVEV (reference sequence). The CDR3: CASSLGRGWETQYF. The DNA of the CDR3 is TGTGCCAGCAGTTTGGGCAGGGGATGGGAGACCCAGTACTTC.

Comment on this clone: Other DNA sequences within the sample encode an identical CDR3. The CDR3 region is CASSYNREETQYF. CDR3 DNA: TGTGCCAGCAGTTACAACAGGGAGGAGACCCAGTACTTC. The chain employs TRBV6-6 and TRBJ2-5; TRBD1 is a possible D gene (6 bases). The CDR3 extends over 13 amino acids. Per germline, CDR1 MNHNY and CDR2 SVGAGI (reference sequence). The V gene lost 2 bases and the J gene lost 5 bases, with 9 bases spanning the gap.

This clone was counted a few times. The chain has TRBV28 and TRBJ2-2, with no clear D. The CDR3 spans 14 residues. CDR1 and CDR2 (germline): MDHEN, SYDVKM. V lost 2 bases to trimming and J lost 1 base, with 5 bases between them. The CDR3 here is CASSLLKNTGELFF. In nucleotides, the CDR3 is TGTGCCAGCAGTTTACTAAAGAACACCGGGGAGCTGTTTTTT.